This T cell receptor beta chain was sequenced in a study of Siglec-9 on CD8 T cells in melanoma. Study-level results: An effector memory CD8+ T-cell subset seemingly accumulating in melanoma was reportedly marked and regulated by Siglec-9.

As concerns this clone: The antigen remains undetermined.

Sequenced by immunoSEQ multiplex PCR; TCRdb stores in-frame clones only, minus some. The sample lists approximately 35,000 clones; about four fifths were seen once. Trimming cost V 3 bases and J 1 base; bases outside gene matches: 7. CDR3 length equals 16 residues. Germline CDR1 is SEHNR and CDR2 is FQNEAQ (reference sequence). This TCR derives from a human donor in good health. The sample taken for sequencing was Siglec-9- CD8+ T cells sorted from blood. The chain links TRBV7-9 to TRBJ2-7; 9 nucleotides match TRBD2. The CDR3 loop reads CASSFRRSGSSYEQYF. The CDR3 DNA follows: TGTGCCAGCAGCTTTAGGCGTAGCGGGAGTTCCTACGAGCAGTACTTC.